Listed below are T cell receptor beta chains from one sample, sequenced in a study of T cell repertoires in cytomegalovirus infection. TCRdb passed the reads through MiXCR, listing each CDR3 protein once. The data contain more than 150,000 distinct CDR3 sequences, around a quarter of them singletons. Source material: PBMCs. The receptors stem from a human donor in good health (CMV status not recorded). Some clones in this sample may be carry-over from other donors' samples. CDR3s include the opening cysteine and the closing phenylalanine or tryptophan.

v_call	j_call	cdr3_aa
TRBV7-2	TRBJ2-7	CASSSRTGGNEQYF
TRBV27	TRBJ1-6	CASKRSGSPLHF
TRBV5-1	TRBJ1-2	CASSLGGAEGYTF
TRBV28	TRBJ2-1	CASSSSGRLSYNEQFF
TRBV7-9	TRBJ2-5	CASSPSGTAQETQYF
TRBV7-2	TRBJ2-7	CASSLRAPTGTIAAYEQYF
TRBV7-9	TRBJ2-5	CASSATSAGEETQYF
TRBV5-1	TRBJ2-1	CASSLSSGLYNEQFF
TRBV7-2	TRBJ2-1	CASSRLHNEQFF
TRBV7-2	TRBJ1-4	CASSLRPVGGRGSTLGEKLFF
TRBV7-2	TRBJ1-6	CASSSWTGGNSPLHF
TRBV19	TRBJ1-5	CASKVDESREGPQHF
TRBV7-3	TRBJ2-7	CASSSGSSYEQYF
TRBV7-2	TRBJ2-1	CASSLGGGRTNEQFF
TRBV12-3/TRBV12-4	TRBJ2-7	CASSVQGTYEQYF
TRBV19	TRBJ2-1	CASSIGTGEAGHNEQFF
TRBV7-8	TRBJ1-1	CASSLGRMGAEAFF
TRBV2	TRBJ1-3	CASSANRQGAGNTIYF
TRBV6-2/TRBV6-3	TRBJ1-1	CASSYGAEAFF
TRBV7-3	TRBJ2-3	CASSPLGGHTDTQYF
TRBV7-6	TRBJ2-1	CASRALGRGQNEQFF